Following are 19 T cell receptor beta chains from one sample sequenced in a study of cytomegalovirus exposure and HLA in healthy donors. The study ran its PCR with 60 Vbeta and 13 Jbeta primers. Repertoires were generated with immunoSEQ multiplex PCR, while TCRdb's copy carries only in-frame clones and drops some. The table records about 120,000 clones, 75% of them present only once. The source material was PBMCs. These receptors were taken from a woman younger than 35 in good health and CMV-seronegative.

The J gene is TRBJ1-2, the V gene TRBV7-9; D is unclear. This CDR3 has 13 residues. With 5 bases removed from V and 2 bases from J, the gap between germline ends came to 9 bases. Germline lookup yields CDR1 SEHNR and CDR2 FQNEAQ (reference sequence). CDR3 DNA: TGTGCCAGCAGCGATACACCCAACTATGGCTACACCTTC. Translation gives CASSDTPNYGYTF.

V and J are TRBV5-1 and TRBJ1-5, with D possibly matching TRBD1 (5 bases). Per germline, CDR1 SGHRS and CDR2 YFSETQ. The CDR3 spans 15 residues. Between the trimmed V and J ends, which lost 4 bases and 0 bases, there was a span of 11 bases. The CDR3, as DNA: TGCGCCAGCAGCCCTGACAGTTATAGCAATCAGCCCCAGCATTTT. This encodes CASSPDSYSNQPQHF.

The chain combines TRBV7-8 with TRBJ1-5; possible D gene TRBD1, 6 bases. The CDR3 has 14 residues. From germline, CDR1 is SGHVS and CDR2 FQNEAQ. Between the trimmed V and J ends, which lost 5 bases and 1 base, there was a span of 9 bases. CDR3 sequence: CASSPRGSNQPQHF. The CDR3 DNA reads TGTGCCAGCAGCCCAAGGGGGAGCAATCAGCCCCAGCATTTT.

The genes are TRBV27 and TRBJ2-7; weak D call: TRBD1 (6 bases). The CDR3 totals 14 residues. Germline V gene lookup returns CDR1 MNHEY and CDR2 SMNVEV (reference sequence). Between the trimmed V and J ends, which lost 2 bases and 2 bases, there was a span of 10 bases. The chain's CDR3 is CASSLATGAYEQYF. The CDR3 DNA sequence: TGTGCCAGCAGTTTAGCGACAGGAGCCTACGAGCAGTACTTC.

The chain carries TRBV7-9 and TRBJ1-2, with unresolved D. V lost 6 bases and J 8 bases, leaving 22 bases between the germline ends. Germline V gene lookup returns CDR1 SEHNR and CDR2 FQNEAQ (reference sequence). The CDR3 is 15 residues long. The CDR3, as DNA: TGTGCCAGCAGTTTTTGGGAGGGTACTAGTCAAGGCTACACCTTC. Encoded protein: CASSFWEGTSQGYTF.

The rearrangement uses TRBV10-3 and TRBJ1-1; 8 nucleotides match TRBD1. V lost 2 bases to trimming and J lost 6 bases; unmatched junction nucleotides: 5. The CDR3 is 14 residues long. Germline values: CDR1 ENHRY, CDR2 SYGVKD. DNA for the CDR3: TGTGCCATCAGTGAGGCTACAGGGGGTGCTGAAGCTTTCTTT. This codes for CAISEATGGAEAFF.

This clone occurred a few times. The chain has TRBV6-1 and TRBJ2-1, with a tentative D call TRBD2 (7 bases). CDR1 is MNHNS and CDR2 is SASEGT in the germline V gene. V lost 4 bases and J 0 bases, leaving 16 bases between the germline ends. This CDR3 is built from 17 residues. DNA for the CDR3: TGTGCCAGCAGTGCTCCTGCGGGGGCCGCCTCCTACAATGAGCAGTTCTTC. This sequence encodes CASSAPAGAASYNEQFF.

The CDR3 region has the DNA TGCGCCAGCAAAGGGAATCCGGGACTAGCGGGGGCCGGGGAGCTGTTTTTT. This gives the protein CASKGNPGLAGAGELFF. This chain links TRBV5-1 with TRBJ2-2, with 14 bases identical to TRBD2. This CDR3 region has 17 residues. Germline values: CDR1 SGHRS, CDR2 YFSETQ. The V segment lost 6 bases and the J segment 6 bases; nucleotides outside the gene matches: 10.

This clone was detected only once. V gene TRBV7-2 combines with J gene TRBJ1-2, with TRBD1 as a possible D gene (5 bases). Germline CDR1 reads SGHTA; CDR2 reads FQGNSA. Trimming shortened V by 5 bases and J by 4 bases, and 20 bases separated the two germline ends. This CDR3 region has 16 residues. The CDR3: CASSPDRSGPGYGYTF. The CDR3 DNA follows: TGTGCCAGCAGCCCCGACCGATCAGGGCCTGGCTATGGCTACACCTTC.

The rearrangement joins TRBV6-5 to TRBJ2-4; perhaps TRBD1 as D (5 bases). There are 14 residues in the CDR3. The V end was cut by 2 bases, the J end by 2 bases, with 7 bases between. Germline CDR1 is MNHEY and CDR2 is SVGAGI. The CDR3 bases are TGTGCCAGCAGTTACAGGGGAACCAAAAACATTCAGTACTTC. This gives the protein CASSYRGTKNIQYF.

On this clone: Distinct nucleotide sequences in the sample also encode this CDR3. V and J are TRBV28 and TRBJ1-6; 8 bases fit TRBD1. The CDR3 has 14 residues. V trimming: 6 bases; J trimming: 5 bases; junction bases outside the gene matches: 3. The germline V gene has CDR1 MDHEN and CDR2 SYDVKM. CDR3 amino acids: CASSLTGDNSPLHF. In nucleotides, the CDR3 is TGTGCCAGCAGCCTGACAGGGGATAATTCACCCCTCCACTTT.

The chain carries TRBV13 and TRBJ1-6; TRBD1 matches at 7 bases. The trim removed 3 bases at V and 6 bases at J, leaving 2 bases unmatched. The germline CDR1 and CDR2 sequences are PRHDT and FYEKMQ (reference sequence). CDR3 length equals 14 residues. The CDR3 DNA reads as TGTGCCAGCAGCTTTACAGGGGCTAATTCACCCCTCCACTTT. As protein: CASSFTGANSPLHF.

The chain has TRBV6-5 and TRBJ1-1; D possibly corresponds to TRBD1 (6 bases). The CDR3 is 13 amino acids. The ends were cut back, 0 bases at V and 6 bases at J, with 8 bases in the middle. Germline CDR1 MNHEY, CDR2 SVGAGI. DNA of the CDR3: TGTGCCAGCAGTTACTCCAGGACAGCTGAAGCTTTCTTT. Translation: CASSYSRTAEAFF.

This clone was seen a few times. The chain employs TRBV11-2 and TRBJ2-7, with TRBD1 matching 9 bases. Germline V lookup: CDR1 SGHAT, CDR2 FQNNGV. The CDR3 loop spans 18 amino acids. The trim removed 2 bases at V and 3 bases at J, leaving 14 bases unmatched. The DNA for the CDR3 is TGTGCCAGCAGCTTACCGGGACAGGGAGGCCTACGGAACTACGAGCAGTACTTC. This gives the protein CASSLPGQGGLRNYEQYF.

This chain links TRBV4-1 with TRBJ1-6, with TRBD1 matching 7 bases. Trimming cost V 2 bases and J 7 bases; bases outside gene matches: 11. Germline CDR1 is MGHRA and CDR2 is YSYEKL. CDR3 length: 17 residues. CDR3 sequence (DNA): TGCGCCAGCAGCCAAACGATTCCGGGACAGTCGAATTCACCCCTCCACTTT. It encodes CASSQTIPGQSNSPLHF.

This clone was recorded a few times. The rearrangement joins TRBV6-5 to TRBJ1-2; tentatively, D is TRBD1 (6 bases). Germline V lookup: CDR1 MNHEY, CDR2 SVGAGI. V shed 2 bases and J shed 4 bases, with 8 bases lying between them. The CDR3 length is 13 residues. The CDR3 loop is CASSYGGSYGYTF. DNA for the CDR3: TGTGCCAGCAGTTACGGGGGCTCCTATGGCTACACCTTC.

This chain joins TRBV6-1 and TRBJ1-5; D not resolved. The length of the CDR3 is 14 residues. The V and J ends lost 0 bases and 6 bases respectively, with 9 bases between them. The germline V gene encodes CDR1 MNHNS and CDR2 SASEGT. CDR3 DNA: TGTGCCAGCAGTGAAGCCCCGCGGGGTCAGCCCCAGCATTTT. It is translated as CASSEAPRGQPQHF.

V usage is TRBV7-2 and J usage is TRBJ2-2; 8 nucleotides align to TRBD2. Germline CDR1 and CDR2: SGHTA and FQGNSA. J was trimmed by 4 bases and V by 8 bases; bases with no gene match: 9. This CDR3 has 15 residues. This CDR3 reads CASEPSGGATGELFF. The DNA of the CDR3 is TGTGCCAGCGAACCAAGCGGGGGAGCCACCGGGGAGCTGTTTTTT. Full variable domain (remainder filled in from reference TRBV7-2 and TRBJ2-2): GAGVSQSPSNKVTEKGKDVELRCDPISGHTALYWYRQSLGQGLEFLIYFQGNSAPDKSGLPSDRFSAERTGGSVSTLTIQRTQQEDSAVYLCASEPSGGATGELFFGEGSRLTVL.

The genes are TRBV19 and TRBJ1-6; a weak D match, TRBD1 (5 bases). CDR1 and CDR2 from the germline V gene are LNHDA and SQIVND (reference sequence). Trimming took off 2 bases at V and 14 bases at J, with 16 bases between the two ends. This CDR3 has 14 residues. In nucleotides, the CDR3 is TGTGCCAGTAGTATACAGGGACTCCCTTCGGCCCTCCACTTT. Translated, it gives CASSIQGLPSALHF.